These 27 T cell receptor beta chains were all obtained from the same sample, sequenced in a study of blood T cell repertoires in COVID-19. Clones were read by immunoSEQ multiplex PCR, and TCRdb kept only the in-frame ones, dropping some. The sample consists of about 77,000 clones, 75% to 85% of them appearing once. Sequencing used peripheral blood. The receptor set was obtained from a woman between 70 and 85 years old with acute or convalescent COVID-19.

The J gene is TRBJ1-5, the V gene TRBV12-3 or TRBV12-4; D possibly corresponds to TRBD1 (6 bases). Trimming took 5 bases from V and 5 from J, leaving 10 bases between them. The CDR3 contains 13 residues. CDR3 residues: CASSKGTYQPQHF. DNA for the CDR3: TGTGCCAGCAGTAAAGGGACATATCAGCCCCAGCATTTT.

The CDR3 DNA follows: TGTGCCAGCAGGTCACCAGGGTCAGGAAACACCATATATTTT. Amino acids: CASRSPGSGNTIYF. The chain is built from TRBV6-5 and TRBJ1-3; tentatively, D is TRBD1 (5 bases). Germline CDR1 reads MNHEY; CDR2 reads SVGAGI. This CDR3 comprises 14 residues. V dropped 6 bases and J dropped 4 bases, with 13 bases sitting between them.

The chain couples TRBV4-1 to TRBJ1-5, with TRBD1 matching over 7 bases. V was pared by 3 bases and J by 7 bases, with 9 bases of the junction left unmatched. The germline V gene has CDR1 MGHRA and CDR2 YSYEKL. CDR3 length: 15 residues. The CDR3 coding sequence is TGCGCCAGCAGCCACGATAAGACAGGGACCCAGCCCCAGCATTTT. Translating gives CASSHDKTGTQPQHF.

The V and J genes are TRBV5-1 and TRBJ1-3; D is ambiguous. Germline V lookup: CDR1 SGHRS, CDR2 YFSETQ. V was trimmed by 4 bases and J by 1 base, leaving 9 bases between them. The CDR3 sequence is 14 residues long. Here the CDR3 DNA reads TGCGCCAGCAGCCGAGGAGAATCTGGAAACACCATATATTTT. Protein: CASSRGESGNTIYF.

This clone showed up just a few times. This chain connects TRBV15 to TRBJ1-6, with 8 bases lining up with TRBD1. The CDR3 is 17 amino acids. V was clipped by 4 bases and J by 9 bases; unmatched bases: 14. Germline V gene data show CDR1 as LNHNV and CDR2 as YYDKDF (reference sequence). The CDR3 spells CATSISTSTGDGSPLHF. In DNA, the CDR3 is TGTGCCACCAGCATTTCCACTTCGACAGGGGATGGTTCACCCCTCCACTTT.

Here the CDR3 reads CASSQDEYTGNTIYF. CDR3 nucleotides: TGCGCCAGCAGCCAAGACGAATACACTGGAAACACCATATATTTT. J is TRBJ1-3 and V is TRBV4-1, with unresolved D. V lost 0 bases and J 2 bases, leaving 8 bases between the germline ends. The length of the CDR3 is 15 residues. Per germline, CDR1 MGHRA and CDR2 YSYEKL.

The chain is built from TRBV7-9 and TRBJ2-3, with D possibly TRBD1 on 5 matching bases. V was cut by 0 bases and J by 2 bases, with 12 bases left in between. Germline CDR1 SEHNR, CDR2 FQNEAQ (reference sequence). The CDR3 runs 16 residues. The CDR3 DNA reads TGTGCCAGCAGCTTAGCCATGGTGGACATCACAGATACGCAGTATTTT. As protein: CASSLAMVDITDTQYF. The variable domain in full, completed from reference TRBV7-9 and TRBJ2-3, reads DTGVSQNPRHKITKRGQNVTFRCDPISEHNRLYWYRQTLGQGPEFLTYFQNEAQLEKSRLLSDRFSAERPKGSFSTLEIQRTEQGDSAMYLCASSLAMVDITDTQYFGPGTRLTVL.

The CDR3 bases are TGCGCCAGCAGCTTGTATCAGGGCAGGTCACGCGAAGCTTTCTTT. Its protein is CASSLYQGRSREAFF. The chain uses TRBV5-1 and TRBJ1-1; perhaps TRBD1 as D (5 bases). CDR3 length: 15 residues. The V gene's germline CDR1 is SGHRS and CDR2 YFSETQ. The V end was cut by 1 base, the J end by 8 bases, with 18 bases between.

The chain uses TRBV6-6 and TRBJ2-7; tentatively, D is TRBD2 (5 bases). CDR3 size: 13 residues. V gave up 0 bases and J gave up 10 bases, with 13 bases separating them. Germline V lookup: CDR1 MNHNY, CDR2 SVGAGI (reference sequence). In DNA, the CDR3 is TGTGCCAGCAGTTACTCGATGGGAGCCAGACAGTACTTC. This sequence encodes CASSYSMGARQYF.

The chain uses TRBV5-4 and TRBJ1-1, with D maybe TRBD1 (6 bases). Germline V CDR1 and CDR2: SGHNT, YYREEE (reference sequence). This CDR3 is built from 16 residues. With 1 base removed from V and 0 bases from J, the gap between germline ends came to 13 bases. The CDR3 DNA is TGTGCCAGCAGCTTGCATAGGGGGTACATGAACACTGAAGCTTTCTTT. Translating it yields CASSLHRGYMNTEAFF. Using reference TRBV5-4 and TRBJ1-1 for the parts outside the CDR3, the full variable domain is ETGVTQSPTHLIKTRGQQVTLRCSSQSGHNTVSWYQQALGQGPQFIFQYYREEENGRGNFPPRFSGLQFPNYSSELNVNALELDDSALYLCASSLHRGYMNTEAFFGQGTRLTVV.

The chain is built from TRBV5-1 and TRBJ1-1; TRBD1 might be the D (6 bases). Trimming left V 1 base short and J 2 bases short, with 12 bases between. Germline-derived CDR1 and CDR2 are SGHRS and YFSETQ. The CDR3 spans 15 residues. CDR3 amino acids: CASSLPGGANTEAFF. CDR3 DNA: TGCGCCAGCAGCTTGCCGGGGGGCGCCAACACTGAAGCTTTCTTT.

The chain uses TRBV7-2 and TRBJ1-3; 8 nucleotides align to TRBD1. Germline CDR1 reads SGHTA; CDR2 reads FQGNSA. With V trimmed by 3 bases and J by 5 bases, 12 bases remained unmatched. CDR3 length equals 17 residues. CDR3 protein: CASSLPPIQGDRNTIYF. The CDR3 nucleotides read TGTGCCAGCAGCTTGCCCCCCATACAGGGGGATAGAAACACCATATATTTT.

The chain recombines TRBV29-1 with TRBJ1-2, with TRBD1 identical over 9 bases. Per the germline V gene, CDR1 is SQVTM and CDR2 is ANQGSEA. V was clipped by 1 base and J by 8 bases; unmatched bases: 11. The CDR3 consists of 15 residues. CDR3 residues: CSVEGGGQGLGGYTF. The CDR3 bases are TGCAGCGTTGAAGGGGGAGGACAGGGGTTAGGAGGCTACACCTTC. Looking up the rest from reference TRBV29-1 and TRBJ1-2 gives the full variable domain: SAVISQKPSRDICQRGTSLTIQCQVDSQVTMMFWYRQQPGQSLTLIATANQGSEATYESGFVIDKFPISRPNLTFSTLTVSNMSPEDSSIYLCSVEGGGQGLGGYTFGSGTRLTVV.

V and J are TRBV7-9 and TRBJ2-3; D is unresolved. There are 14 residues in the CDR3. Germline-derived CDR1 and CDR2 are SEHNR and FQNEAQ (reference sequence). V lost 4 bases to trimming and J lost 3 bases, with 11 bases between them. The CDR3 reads CASSSSLATDTQYF. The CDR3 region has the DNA TGTGCCAGCAGCTCCTCCTTGGCAACAGATACGCAGTATTTT.

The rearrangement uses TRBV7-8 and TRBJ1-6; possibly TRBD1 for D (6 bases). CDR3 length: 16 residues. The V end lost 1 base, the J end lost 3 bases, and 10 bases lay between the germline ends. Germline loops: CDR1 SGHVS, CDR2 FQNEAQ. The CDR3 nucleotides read TGTGCCAGCAGCTTAGGAGGACAGAACTATAATTCACCCCTCCACTTT. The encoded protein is CASSLGGQNYNSPLHF.

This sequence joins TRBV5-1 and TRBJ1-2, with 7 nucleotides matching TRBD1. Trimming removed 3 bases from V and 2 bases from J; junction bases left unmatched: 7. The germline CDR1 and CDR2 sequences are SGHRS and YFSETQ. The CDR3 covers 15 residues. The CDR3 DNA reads TGCGCCAGCAGCTCCTCCGGACAGGCGAACTATGGCTACACCTTC. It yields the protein CASSSSGQANYGYTF.

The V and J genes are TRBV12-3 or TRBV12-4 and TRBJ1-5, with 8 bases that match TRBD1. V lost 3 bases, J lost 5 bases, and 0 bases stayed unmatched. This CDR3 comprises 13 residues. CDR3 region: CASSLTGDQPQHF. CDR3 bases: TGTGCCAGCAGTTTGACAGGGGATCAGCCCCAGCATTTT.

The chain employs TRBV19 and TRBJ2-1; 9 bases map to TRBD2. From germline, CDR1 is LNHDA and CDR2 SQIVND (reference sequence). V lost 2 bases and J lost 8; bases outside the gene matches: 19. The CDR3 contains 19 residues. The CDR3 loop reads CASSIPTRGGIRGIHEQFF. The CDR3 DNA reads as TGTGCCAGTAGTATACCGACGCGGGGGGGTATTAGGGGCATACATGAGCAGTTCTTC.

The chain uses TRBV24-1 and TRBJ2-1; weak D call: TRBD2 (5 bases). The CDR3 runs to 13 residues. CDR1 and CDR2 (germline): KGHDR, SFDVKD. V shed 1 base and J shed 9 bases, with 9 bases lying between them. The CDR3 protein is CATSDFSDSEQFF. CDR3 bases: TGTGCCACCAGTGATTTCTCGGACTCTGAGCAGTTCTTC.

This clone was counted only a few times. This chain's CDR3 is CASSLADRAYEQYF. CDR3 nucleotides: TGTGCCAGCAGCTTAGCGGACAGGGCCTACGAGCAGTACTTC. The rearrangement uses TRBV7-8 and TRBJ2-7; 8 bases line up with TRBD1. Germline V lookup: CDR1 SGHVS, CDR2 FQNEAQ. J gave up 2 bases and V 0 bases, and 0 bases lay outside the gene matches. The CDR3 covers 14 residues.

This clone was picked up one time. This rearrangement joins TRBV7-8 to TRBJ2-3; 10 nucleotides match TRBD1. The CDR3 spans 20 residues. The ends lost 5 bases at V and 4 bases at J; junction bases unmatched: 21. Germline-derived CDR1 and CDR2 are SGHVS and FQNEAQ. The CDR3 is CASSDKLMGPGTGASDTQYF. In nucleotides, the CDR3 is TGTGCCAGCAGCGACAAACTGATGGGACCGGGGACAGGGGCCTCAGATACGCAGTATTTT.

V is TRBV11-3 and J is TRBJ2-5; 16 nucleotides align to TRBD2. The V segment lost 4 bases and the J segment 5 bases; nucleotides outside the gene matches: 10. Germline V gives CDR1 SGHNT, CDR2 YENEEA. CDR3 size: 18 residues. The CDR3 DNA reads TGTGCCAGCAGCTACTCCGGGACTAGCGGGGGGGCCCGGGAGACCCAGTACTTC. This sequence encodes CASSYSGTSGGARETQYF. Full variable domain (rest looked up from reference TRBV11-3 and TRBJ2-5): EAGVVQSPRYKIIEKKQPVAFWCNPISGHNTLYWYLQNLGQGPELLIRYENEEAVDDSQLPKDRFSAERLKGVDSTLKIQPAELGDSAVYLCASSYSGTSGGARETQYFGPGTRLLVL.

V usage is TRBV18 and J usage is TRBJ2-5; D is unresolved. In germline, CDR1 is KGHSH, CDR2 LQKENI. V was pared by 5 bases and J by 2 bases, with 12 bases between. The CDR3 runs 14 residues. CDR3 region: CASSSSSIQETQYF. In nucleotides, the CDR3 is TGTGCCAGCTCATCAAGCTCCATACAAGAGACCCAGTACTTC.

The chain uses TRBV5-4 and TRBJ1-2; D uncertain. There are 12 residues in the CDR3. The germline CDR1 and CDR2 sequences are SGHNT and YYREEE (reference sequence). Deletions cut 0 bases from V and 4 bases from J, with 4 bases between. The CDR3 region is CASSLDIYGYTF. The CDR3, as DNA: TGTGCCAGCAGCTTGGACATCTATGGCTACACCTTC.

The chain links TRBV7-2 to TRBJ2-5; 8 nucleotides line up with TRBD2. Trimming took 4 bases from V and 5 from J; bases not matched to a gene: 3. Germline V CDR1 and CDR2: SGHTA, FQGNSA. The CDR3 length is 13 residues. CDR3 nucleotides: TGTGCCAGCAGCTCGGGGGGGCGGGAGACCCAGTACTTC. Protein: CASSSGGRETQYF. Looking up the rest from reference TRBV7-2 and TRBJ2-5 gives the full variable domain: GAGVSQSPSNKVTEKGKDVELRCDPISGHTALYWYRQSLGQGLEFLIYFQGNSAPDKSGLPSDRFSAERTGGSVSTLTIQRTQQEDSAVYLCASSSGGRETQYFGPGTRLLVL.

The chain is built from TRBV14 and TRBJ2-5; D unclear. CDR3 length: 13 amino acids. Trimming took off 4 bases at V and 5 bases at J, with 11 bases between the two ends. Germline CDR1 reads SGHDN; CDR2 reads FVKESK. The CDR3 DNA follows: TGTGCCAGCAGCCTTCAACTAAGGGAGACCCAGTACTTC. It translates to CASSLQLRETQYF.

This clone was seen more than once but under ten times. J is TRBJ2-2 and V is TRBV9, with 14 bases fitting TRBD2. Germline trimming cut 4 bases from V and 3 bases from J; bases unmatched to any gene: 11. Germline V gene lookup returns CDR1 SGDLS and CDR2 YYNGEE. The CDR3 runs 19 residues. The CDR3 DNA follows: TGTGCCAGCAGCCTAACAGCGACTAGCGGGGGGGCCCACACCGGGGAGCTGTTTTTT. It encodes CASSLTATSGGAHTGELFF.